This TCR beta chain came from a study of T-cell reconstitution after alpha-beta-depleted transplantation in children. Unique molecular identifiers were incorporated into the prepared TCRbeta library. TCRdb independently ran MiXCR on the PCR reads; one entry per CDR3 protein. Among roughly 200,000 distinct CDR3 sequences, about a tenth were seen once, and the ten largest hold roughly 28%. Germline CDR1 reads DFQATT; CDR2 reads SNEGSKA (reference sequence). The CDR3 contains 12 residues. Trimming took off 5 bases at V and 4 bases at J, with 9 bases between the two ends. This clonotype was recorded at least ten times. Its antigen is as yet unknown. General observations from the study: Roughly two months post-transplant, alpha-beta T cells reportedly originated from several hundred graft clones that had expanded. One year after transplant, T-cell counts and diversity came mostly from newly produced T cells. Diversity of TCRbeta at day 60 was high in some patients, arising from surviving recipient T cells and thymic progenitors.

Sequenced material: PBMCs, taken before TCRalphabeta/CD19-depleted stem cell transplant. The TCR comes from a child younger than two with acute myeloid leukemia, due to receive a stem cell transplant. The chain joins TRBV20-1 to TRBJ2-1, with D uncertain. CDR3 DNA sequence: TGCAGTGCTCCCACCTATTACAATGAGCAGTTCTTC. It encodes CSAPTYYNEQFF.